A selection of T cell receptor beta chains follows, all from one sample in a study of patients and donors after allogeneic stem cell transplantation. MiXCR was run by TCRdb on the RT-PCR reads, yielding one entry per CDR3 protein. The top ten clones hold 3.2% of a sample with under 200,000 distinct CDR3 sequences, around 30% of them seen once. What was sequenced was blood, either unsorted or a sorted T cell fraction (not recorded which). The receptors were gathered from a human donor who was either an allogeneic HSCT recipient or a stem cell or donor lymphocyte infusion donor (not recorded which). It is not recorded whose cells these are; they may come from a transplant donor. CDR3s include the opening cysteine and the closing phenylalanine or tryptophan. The order of the fields is clone size, CDR3 length, J gene, V gene, D gene, CDR3 DNA, CDR3 protein. D genes are given only for firm matches. Clone size is not always given. Where it is, it says once, few, many or a class for expanded clones.

.	14	TRBJ1-2	TRBV18	TRBD1	TGTGCCAGCTCCTGGGACAGGAACTTCTATGGCTACACCTTC	CASSWDRNFYGYTF
.	13	TRBJ1-3	TRBV5-1	TRBD1	TGCGCCAGCAGGGACAGGGCTGGAAACACCATATATTTT	CASRDRAGNTIYF
few	14	TRBJ2-2	TRBV6-5	.	TGTGCCAGCAGTTACTCAGGGGTGATCGGGGAGCTGTTTTTT	CASSYSGVIGELFF
few	13	TRBJ2-1	TRBV29-1	.	TGCAGCGTTGAGGCCCAACTCTACAATGAGCAGTTCTTC	CSVEAQLYNEQFF
.	14	TRBJ1-2	TRBV7-8	.	TGTGCCAGCAGCGCGACAGCCCTCTCCTATGGCTACACCTTC	CASSATALSYGYTF
.	15	TRBJ1-3	TRBV6-5	.	TGTGCCAGCAGTTACCAGGGGATATCCGGAAACACCATATATTTT	CASSYQGISGNTIYF
.	15	TRBJ2-7	TRBV5-5	.	TGTGCCAGCAGCTTGGAGTGGTCAGGGGACTACGAGCAGTACTTC	CASSLEWSGDYEQYF
few	15	TRBJ2-3	TRBV7-2	TRBD1	TGTGCCAGCAGCTTAGCTACAGGGGGGACAGATACGCAGTATTTT	CASSLATGGTDTQYF
few	15	TRBJ1-5	TRBV6-1	.	TGTGCCAGCAGTGAAGCGCCAGGGCGCAATCAGCCCCAGCATTTT	CASSEAPGRNQPQHF
.	13	TRBJ2-5	TRBV7-7	.	TGTGCTAGCAGCTTTTCAAACGGGGAGACCCAGTACTTC	CASSFSNGETQYF
.	15	TRBJ2-7	TRBV12-3/TRBV12-4	TRBD1	TGTGCCAGCGCGATCCGATGGACAGGGGCCTACGAGCAGTACTTC	CASAIRWTGAYEQYF
many	13	TRBJ1-5	TRBV29-1	.	TGCAGCGTTGCCAAAAGGGAGGAGGAGCCCCAGCATTTT	CSVAKREEEPQHF